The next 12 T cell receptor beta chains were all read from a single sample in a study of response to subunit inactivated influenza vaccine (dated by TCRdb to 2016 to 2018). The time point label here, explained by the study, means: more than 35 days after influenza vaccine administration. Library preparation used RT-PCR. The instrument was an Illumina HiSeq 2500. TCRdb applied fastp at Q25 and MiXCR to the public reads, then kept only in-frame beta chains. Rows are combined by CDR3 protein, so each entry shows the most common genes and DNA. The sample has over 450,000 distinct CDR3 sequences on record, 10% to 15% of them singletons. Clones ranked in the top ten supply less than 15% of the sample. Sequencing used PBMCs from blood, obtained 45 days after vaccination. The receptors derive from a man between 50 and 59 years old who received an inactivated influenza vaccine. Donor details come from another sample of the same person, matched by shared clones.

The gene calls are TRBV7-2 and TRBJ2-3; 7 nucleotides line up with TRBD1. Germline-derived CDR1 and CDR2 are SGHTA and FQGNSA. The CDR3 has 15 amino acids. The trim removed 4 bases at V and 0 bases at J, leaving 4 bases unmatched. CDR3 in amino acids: CASSYYRGSTDTQYF. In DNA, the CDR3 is TGTGCCAGCAGCTATTACAGGGGAAGCACAGATACGCAGTATTTT.

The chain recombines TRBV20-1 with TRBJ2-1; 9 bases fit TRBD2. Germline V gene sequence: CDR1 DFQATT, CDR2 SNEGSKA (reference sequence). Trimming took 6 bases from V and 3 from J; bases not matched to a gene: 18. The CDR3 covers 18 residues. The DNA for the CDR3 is TGCAGTGCCCCCGCCCGGGAGGTGGCGGGAGGGAACTACAATGAGCAGTTCTTC. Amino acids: CSAPAREVAGGNYNEQFF.

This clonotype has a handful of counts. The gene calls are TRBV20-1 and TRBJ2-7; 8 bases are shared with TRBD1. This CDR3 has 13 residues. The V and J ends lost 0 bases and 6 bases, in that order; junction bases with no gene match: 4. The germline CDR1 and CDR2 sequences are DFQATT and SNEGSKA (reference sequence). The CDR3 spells CSARDPGGFEQYF. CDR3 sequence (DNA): TGCAGTGCTAGAGACCCAGGGGGCTTCGAGCAGTACTTC.

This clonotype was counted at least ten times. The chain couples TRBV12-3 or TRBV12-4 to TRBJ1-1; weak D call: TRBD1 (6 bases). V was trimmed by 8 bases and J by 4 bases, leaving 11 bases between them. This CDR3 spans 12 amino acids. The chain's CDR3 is CASSNRVTEAFF. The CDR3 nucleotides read TGTGCCAGCTCAAACAGGGTCACTGAAGCTTTCTTT.

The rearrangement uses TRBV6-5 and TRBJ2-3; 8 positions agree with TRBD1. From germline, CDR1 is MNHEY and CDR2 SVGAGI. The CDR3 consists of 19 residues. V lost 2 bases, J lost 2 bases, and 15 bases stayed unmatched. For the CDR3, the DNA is TGTGCCAGCAGTTACCAACGACCCGGGACAGGAGGCTACACAGATACGCAGTATTTT. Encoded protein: CASSYQRPGTGGYTDTQYF.

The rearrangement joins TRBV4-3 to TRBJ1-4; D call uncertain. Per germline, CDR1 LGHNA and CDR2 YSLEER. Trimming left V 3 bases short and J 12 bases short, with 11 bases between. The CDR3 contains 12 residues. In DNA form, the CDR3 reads TGCGCCAGCAGCCACCCCCCCGGGGAACTGTTTTTT. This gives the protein CASSHPPGELFF.

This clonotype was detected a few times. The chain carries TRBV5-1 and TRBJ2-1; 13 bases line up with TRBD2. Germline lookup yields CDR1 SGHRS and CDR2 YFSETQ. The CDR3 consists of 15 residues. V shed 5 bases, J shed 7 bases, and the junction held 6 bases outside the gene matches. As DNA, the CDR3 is TGCGCCAGCAGTTATACTAGCGGGAGGGGAAATGAGCAGTTCTTC. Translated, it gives CASSYTSGRGNEQFF.

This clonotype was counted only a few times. The CDR3 nucleotides read TGCGCCAGCAGCCAACGTAGCGGGGGTAATGAGCAGTTCTTC. Translated, it gives CASSQRSGGNEQFF. The chain combines TRBV4-1 with TRBJ2-1, with 9 bases matching TRBD2. CDR1 is MGHRA, CDR2 YSYEKL, per germline. V was pared by 2 bases and J by 7 bases, with 3 bases of the junction left unmatched. This CDR3 spans 14 amino acids.

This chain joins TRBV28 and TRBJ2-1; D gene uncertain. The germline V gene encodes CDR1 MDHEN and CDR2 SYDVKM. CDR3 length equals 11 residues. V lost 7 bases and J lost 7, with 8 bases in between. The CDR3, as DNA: TGTGCCAGCAAGGACCGGAATGAGCAGTTCTTC. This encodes CASKDRNEQFF.

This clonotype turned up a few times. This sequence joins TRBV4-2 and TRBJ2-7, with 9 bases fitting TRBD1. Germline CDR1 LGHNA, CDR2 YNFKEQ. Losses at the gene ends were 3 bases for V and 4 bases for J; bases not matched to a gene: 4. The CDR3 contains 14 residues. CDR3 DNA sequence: TGTGCCAGCAGCCAGACAGGGGGTAATTACGAGCAGTACTTC. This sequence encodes CASSQTGGNYEQYF.

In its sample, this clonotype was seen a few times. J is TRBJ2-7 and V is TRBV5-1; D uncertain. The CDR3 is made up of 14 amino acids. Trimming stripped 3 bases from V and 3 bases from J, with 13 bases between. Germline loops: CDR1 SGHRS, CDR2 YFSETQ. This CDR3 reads CASSYGPEFYEQYF. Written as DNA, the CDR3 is TGCGCCAGCAGCTACGGGCCTGAGTTCTACGAGCAGTACTTC. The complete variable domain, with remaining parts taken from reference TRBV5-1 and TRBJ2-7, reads KAGVTQTPRYLIKTRGQQVTLSCSPISGHRSVSWYQQTPGQGLQFLFEYFSETQRNKGNFPGRFSGRQFSNSRSEMNVSTLELGDSALYLCASSYGPEFYEQYFGPGTRLTVT.

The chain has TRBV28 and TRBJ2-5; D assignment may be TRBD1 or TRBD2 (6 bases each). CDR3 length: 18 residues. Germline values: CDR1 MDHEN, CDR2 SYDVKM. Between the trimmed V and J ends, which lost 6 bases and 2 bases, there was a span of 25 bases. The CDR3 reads CASSLGGSGAFGQETQYF. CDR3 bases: TGTGCCAGCAGCCTAGGTGGTTCGGGGGCTTTCGGACAAGAGACCCAGTACTTC. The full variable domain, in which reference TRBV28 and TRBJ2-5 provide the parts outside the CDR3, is DVKVTQSSRYLVKRTGEKVFLECVQDMDHENMFWYRQDPGLGLRLIYFSYDVKMKEKGDIPEGYSVSREKKERFSLILESASTNQTSMYLCASSLGGSGAFGQETQYFGPGTRLLVL.